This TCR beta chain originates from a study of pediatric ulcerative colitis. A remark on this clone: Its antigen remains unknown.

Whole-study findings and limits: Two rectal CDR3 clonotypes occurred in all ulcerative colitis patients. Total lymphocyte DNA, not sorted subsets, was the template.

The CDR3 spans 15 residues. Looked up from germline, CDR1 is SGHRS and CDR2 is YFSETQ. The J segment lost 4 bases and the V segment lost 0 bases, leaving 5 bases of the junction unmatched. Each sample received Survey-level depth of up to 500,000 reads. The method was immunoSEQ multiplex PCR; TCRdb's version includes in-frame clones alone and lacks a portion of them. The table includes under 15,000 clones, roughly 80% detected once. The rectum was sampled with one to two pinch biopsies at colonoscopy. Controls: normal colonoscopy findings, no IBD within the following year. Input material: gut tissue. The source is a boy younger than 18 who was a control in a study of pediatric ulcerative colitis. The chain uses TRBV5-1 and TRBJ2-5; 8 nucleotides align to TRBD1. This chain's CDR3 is CASSLAGGNGETQYF. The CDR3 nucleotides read TGCGCCAGCAGCTTGGCAGGGGGCAATGGAGAGACCCAGTACTTC. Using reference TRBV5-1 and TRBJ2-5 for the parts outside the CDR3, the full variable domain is KAGVTQTPRYLIKTRGQQVTLSCSPISGHRSVSWYQQTPGQGLQFLFEYFSETQRNKGNFPGRFSGRQFSNSRSEMNVSTLELGDSALYLCASSLAGGNGETQYFGPGTRLLVL.